The subject of this entry is one T cell receptor (beta chain). Its target antigen remains unknown. No much larger clone is present one base from it, and per-base qualities are unavailable. These data belong to a study of control samples from healthy donors and cancer patients (dated by TCRdb to the early 2020s). Library preparation employed the immunoSEQ multiplex PCR assay. The source is immuneACCESS, and TCRdb retained only in-frame sequences with V and J called. Part of the clones is not carried over; for the studies checked, unresolved V genes explain less than half of this, and the remainder is unexplained. Recorded for this sample are 200,000 to 250,000 clones; about 93% of them occurred a single time. The ten largest clones represent about 1.6% of the sample. Cut back by 4 bases and 1 base, the V and J ends lie 11 bases apart. The CDR3 spans 14 residues, from the cysteine through the phenylalanine. The read is trimmed to its CDR3 DNA, 42 bases read in frame from base 1. The germline V gene encodes CDR1 SGHRS and CDR2 YFSETQ.

This clonotype was sampled from a man in his fifties or sixties in good health. Recombination connected TRBV5-1 to TRBJ1-1; matching of 5 bases hints at TRBD1 as the D gene. Material: blood. CDR3 reads: CASSEPTGNTEAFF. The DNA sequence is given as TGCGCCAGCAGCGAACCCACAGGGAACACTGAAGCTTTCTTT.